The next 23 T cell receptor beta chains were all read from a single sample in a study of cytomegalovirus exposure and HLA in healthy donors. Both 60 Vbeta primers and 13 Jbeta primers went into the PCR. Sequencing was performed with immunoSEQ multiplex PCR; in TCRdb, only in-frame clones are kept and a portion is missing. This sample has 180,000 or so clones, with around four fifths found just once. The sample was PBMCs. The receptors stem from a female donor in good health and CMV-seronegative.

This clone was counted only a few times. V gene TRBV6-5 combines with J gene TRBJ1-4, with D tentatively TRBD1 (6 bases). The CDR3 loop spans 12 amino acids. V lost 7 bases and J 8 bases, leaving 11 bases between the germline ends. Germline CDR1 is MNHEY and CDR2 is SVGAGI. The CDR3, as DNA: TGTGCCAGCAAGACAGGAGAGGAAAAACTGTTTTTT. This encodes CASKTGEEKLFF.

The J gene is TRBJ2-6, the V gene TRBV7-9, with a tentative D call TRBD1 (5 bases). Trimming removed 5 bases at V and 3 bases at J, with 8 bases between. The germline V gene has CDR1 SEHNR and CDR2 FQNEAQ (reference sequence). The CDR3 totals 14 residues. DNA for the CDR3: TGTGCCAGCAGCCAGGGTTATGGGGCCAACGTCCTGACTTTC. Its translation: CASSQGYGANVLTF. Based on the CDR3 plus reference TRBV7-9 and TRBJ2-6, the full variable domain is DTGVSQNPRHKITKRGQNVTFRCDPISEHNRLYWYRQTLGQGPEFLTYFQNEAQLEKSRLLSDRFSAERPKGSFSTLEIQRTEQGDSAMYLCASSQGYGANVLTFGAGSRLTVL.

The chain employs TRBV9 and TRBJ1-3; the D gene is possibly TRBD1 (5 bases). With 0 bases removed from V and 2 bases from J, the gap between germline ends came to 15 bases. CDR3 length: 17 residues. From germline, CDR1 is SGDLS and CDR2 YYNGEE. The CDR3 sequence is CASSVAERRGAGNTIYF. Written as DNA, the CDR3 is TGTGCCAGCAGCGTAGCTGAGAGAAGGGGTGCTGGAAACACCATATATTTT.

This clone occurred once. The V call is TRBV9, the J call TRBJ2-7, with TRBD2 matching over 7 bases. The assigned J gene may be wrong: the sequence end matches TRBJ2-1 better. Germline CDR1 SGDLS, CDR2 YYNGEE. There are 15 residues in the CDR3. The CDR3 here is CASRDSSGNSYEQFF. The CDR3 DNA sequence: TGTGCCAGCAGAGATTCTAGCGGCAACTCCTACGAGCAGTTCTTC.

J is TRBJ2-7 and V is TRBV5-4; D is unclear. CDR3 length equals 14 residues. The V and J ends lost 5 bases and 1 base respectively, with 13 bases between them. Germline V gives CDR1 SGHNT, CDR2 YYREEE (reference sequence). The CDR3 DNA reads TGTGCCAGCAGGCTCGGCCAGGCGTCCTACGAGCAGTACTTC. Its translation is CASRLGQASYEQYF.

The chain employs TRBV6-6 and TRBJ1-2; 10 bases map to TRBD1. CDR3 length: 14 residues. Germline lookup yields CDR1 MNHNY and CDR2 SVGAGI (reference sequence). The V gene end was trimmed by 0 bases and the J gene end by 8 bases; junction bases not matched to a gene: 3. The CDR3 here is CASSYSGTGEGYTF. DNA for the CDR3: TGTGCCAGCAGTTACTCTGGGACAGGGGAAGGCTACACCTTC.

CDR3 amino acids: CAWGGRGNQPQHF. CDR3 sequence (DNA): TGTGCCTGGGGGGGGAGGGGCAATCAGCCCCAGCATTTT. The chain combines TRBV30 with TRBJ1-5; D is perhaps TRBD1 (5 bases). The CDR3 is made up of 13 amino acids. Trimming took off 5 bases at V and 2 bases at J, with 10 bases between the two ends. The germline CDR1 and CDR2 sequences are GTSNPN and SVGIG (reference sequence).

This sequence joins TRBV7-3 and TRBJ2-2; the match to TRBD2 covers 11 bases. Unmatched junction bases numbered 5, after V lost 7 bases and J lost 7 bases. The CDR3 consists of 14 residues. From germline, CDR1 is SGHTA and CDR2 FQGTGA. CDR3 DNA: TGTGCCAGCAAACTAGCGGGAGTAAACGGGGAGCTGTTTTTT. Protein: CASKLAGVNGELFF.

J is TRBJ2-3 and V is TRBV7-3; possible D gene TRBD1, 5 bases. CDR1 is SGHTA, CDR2 FQGTGA, per germline. This CDR3 has 14 amino acids. Between the trimmed V and J ends, which lost 5 bases and 3 bases, there was a span of 12 bases. The CDR3 bases are TGTGCCAGCAGCCAAGTAGGGGCAACAGATACGCAGTATTTT. It translates to CASSQVGATDTQYF.

V gene TRBV6-5 combines with J gene TRBJ2-3; TRBD2 aligns across 9 bases. Germline trimming cut 2 bases from V and 5 bases from J; bases unmatched to any gene: 8. CDR1 is MNHEY, CDR2 SVGAGI, per germline. The length of the CDR3 is 16 residues. CDR3 sequence reads: CASSYPSGVQLDTQYF. CDR3 nucleotides: TGTGCCAGCAGTTACCCTAGCGGGGTCCAATTAGATACGCAGTATTTT.

This chain connects TRBV7-3 to TRBJ2-7, with D perhaps TRBD2 (6 bases). Germline V gives CDR1 SGHTA, CDR2 FQGTGA. Trimming removed 2 bases at V and 4 bases at J, with 15 bases between. The CDR3 length is 15 residues. DNA of the CDR3: TGTGCCAGCAGCTTAGATGGAGGGCTCGCGTACGAGCAGTACTTC. It encodes CASSLDGGLAYEQYF.

This clone has more than one count but fewer than ten. The V and J genes are TRBV6-5 and TRBJ2-1; unclear D gene. This CDR3 spans 15 amino acids. The V gene's germline CDR1 is MNHEY and CDR2 SVGAGI. The ends were cut back, 2 bases at V and 0 bases at J, with 8 bases in the middle. CDR3 protein: CASSYASFSYNEQFF. CDR3 nucleotide sequence: TGTGCCAGCAGTTACGCGAGCTTCTCCTACAATGAGCAGTTCTTC.

V usage is TRBV4-2 and J usage is TRBJ1-2; D might be TRBD1 (6 bases). Trimming stripped 2 bases from V and 1 base from J, with 11 bases between. In germline, CDR1 is LGHNA, CDR2 YNFKEQ. The CDR3 is made up of 15 amino acids. The CDR3 loop is CASSQPGQSNYGYTF. CDR3 DNA: TGTGCCAGCAGCCAACCCGGACAGAGTAACTATGGCTACACCTTC.

The chain has TRBV9 and TRBJ1-4; 8 nucleotides align to TRBD1. The CDR3 runs 13 residues. Germline-derived CDR1 and CDR2 are SGDLS and YYNGEE. Germline trimming cut 0 bases from V and 10 bases from J; bases unmatched to any gene: 2. The CDR3 nucleotides are TGTGCCAGCAGCGTAGAAGACAGGGGAAAACTGTTTTTT. This codes for CASSVEDRGKLFF.

The V call is TRBV18, the J call TRBJ1-3; possible D gene TRBD1, 6 bases. This CDR3 contains 15 residues. Trimming cost V 1 base and J 4 bases, with 11 bases left between them. Germline V gene sequence: CDR1 KGHSH, CDR2 LQKENI. The CDR3 DNA reads TGTGCCAGCTCACCACTAGCACAGGGAGGAAACACCATATATTTT. It codes for CASSPLAQGGNTIYF.

This clone was seen a handful of times. V is TRBV6-6 and J is TRBJ2-1, with D perhaps matching TRBD1 (6 bases). The CDR3 runs to 14 residues. V was cut by 2 bases and J by 5 bases, with 10 bases left in between. Germline CDR1 is MNHNY and CDR2 is SVGAGI (reference sequence). CDR3: CASSYGTNNNEQFF. Written as DNA, the CDR3 is TGTGCCAGCAGTTACGGGACAAATAACAATGAGCAGTTCTTC.

J is TRBJ2-7 and V is TRBV29-1; 10 bases map to TRBD2. V shed 1 base, J shed 3 bases, and the junction held 3 bases outside the gene matches. Germline assignment: CDR1 SQVTM and CDR2 ANQGSEA. This CDR3 contains 14 residues. The DNA for the CDR3 is TGCAGCGTTGAAGGCCTAGCGGGGGTCTACGAGCAGTACTTC. Translated: CSVEGLAGVYEQYF.

This chain connects TRBV10-1 to TRBJ1-1, with TRBD1 identical over 10 bases. Germline loops: CDR1 WNHNN, CDR2 SYGVQD (reference sequence). The ends lost 2 bases at V and 1 base at J; junction bases unmatched: 13. This CDR3 is 19 amino acids long. CDR3 nucleotide sequence: TGCGCCAGCAGTGAGCGTTCGTCGGGACAGGGGATTCCGAACACTGAAGCTTTCTTT. As protein: CASSERSSGQGIPNTEAFF.

This chain uses TRBV15 with TRBJ1-4, with D unresolved. Germline assignment: CDR1 LNHNV and CDR2 YYDKDF (reference sequence). The V end was cut by 9 bases, the J end by 1 base, with 9 bases between. The CDR3 contains 13 residues. The CDR3 sequence is CATASGTNEKLFF. In DNA, the CDR3 is TGTGCCACTGCGTCGGGAACTAATGAAAAACTGTTTTTT.

V and J are TRBV19 and TRBJ2-2; TRBD2 might be the D (6 bases). The V end lost 7 bases, the J end lost 0 bases, and 9 bases lay between the germline ends. The CDR3 spans 14 residues. The germline V gene has CDR1 LNHDA and CDR2 SQIVND (reference sequence). The CDR3 spells CASIRGTNTGELFF. The CDR3 DNA reads TGTGCCAGTATCCGGGGGACGAACACCGGGGAGCTGTTTTTT.

The genes are TRBV7-8 and TRBJ2-7; D is undetermined. The CDR3 runs 16 residues. Germline CDR1 is SGHVS and CDR2 is FQNEAQ. The V gene lost 1 base and the J gene lost 0 bases, with 13 bases spanning the gap. This chain's CDR3 is CASSLDVSVSSYEQYF. The CDR3 nucleotides read TGTGCCAGCAGCTTAGACGTCAGTGTAAGCTCCTACGAGCAGTACTTC.

The chain is built from TRBV4-1 and TRBJ2-7; 8 bases match TRBD2. CDR3 size: 17 residues. V dropped 0 bases and J dropped 2; count of bases not matched to a gene: 9. Germline CDR1 reads MGHRA; CDR2 reads YSYEKL. CDR3 DNA sequence: TGCGCCAGCAGCCAAGACTCGCGGGGGGCCACCCCCTACGAGCAGTACTTC. Protein: CASSQDSRGATPYEQYF.

The sample holds one count of this clone. The chain has TRBV15 and TRBJ2-6; 7 nucleotides agree with TRBD2. The CDR3 contains 18 residues. Trimming at V came to 0 bases and at J to 4 bases, leaving 9 bases not matched to a gene. CDR1 is LNHNV, CDR2 YYDKDF, per germline (reference sequence). CDR3 sequence: CATSREGAGRPGANVLTF. The CDR3 coding sequence is TGTGCCACCAGCAGAGAAGGCGCCGGGAGGCCGGGGGCCAACGTCCTGACTTTC.